Below are 13 T cell receptor beta chains sequenced from a single sample in a study of control samples from healthy donors and cancer patients. This table comes from immunoSEQ multiplex PCR, and its TCRdb copy is limited to in-frame clones, with some not included. Of 100,000 to 150,000 clones in the sample, around 86% were seen once. Sequences were obtained from blood. The receptors were gathered from a man in his forties in good health.

The chain recombines TRBV14 with TRBJ2-3, with TRBD1 matching 9 bases. The CDR3 is 16 amino acids. Germline V lookup: CDR1 SGHDN, CDR2 FVKESK. J gave up 1 base and V 4 bases, and 6 bases lay outside the gene matches. The CDR3: CASSLRTGARTDTQYF. The CDR3 DNA reads TGTGCCAGCAGCCTCCGGACAGGGGCCCGCACAGATACGCAGTATTTT.

The rearrangement uses TRBV9 and TRBJ2-1; weak D call: TRBD2 (6 bases). Trimming pared 3 bases from V and 9 bases from J, leaving 19 bases between. Looked up from germline, CDR1 is SGDLS and CDR2 is YYNGEE. The CDR3 loop spans 15 amino acids. The CDR3 region is CASSALVGGVGEQFF. The CDR3 bases are TGTGCCAGCAGCGCCCTCGTGGGCGGGGTGGGTGAGCAGTTCTTC.

The chain carries TRBV7-9 and TRBJ1-1; D ambiguous. Trimming shortened V by 4 bases and J by 5 bases, and 20 bases separated the two germline ends. The CDR3 length is 16 residues. Germline assignment: CDR1 SEHNR and CDR2 FQNEAQ (reference sequence). Here the CDR3 reads CASSSLRRRERTEAFF. CDR3 coding DNA: TGTGCCAGCAGCTCACTCAGAAGGAGGGAGAGAACTGAAGCTTTCTTT.

The gene calls are TRBV30 and TRBJ2-3; 9 bases align to TRBD2. Trimming at V came to 5 bases and at J to 5 bases, leaving 35 bases not matched to a gene. This CDR3 contains 23 residues. In germline, CDR1 is GTSNPN, CDR2 SVGIG (reference sequence). The CDR3 protein is CAWGPVFLLTPGLAPEGEDTQYF. In DNA form, the CDR3 reads TGTGCCTGGGGCCCGGTATTCCTACTCACTCCGGGACTAGCTCCCGAAGGAGAAGATACGCAGTATTTT.

The chain carries TRBV7-2 and TRBJ1-2, with 8 bases matching TRBD1. Germline loops: CDR1 SGHTA, CDR2 FQGNSA. The CDR3 has 16 amino acids. After removal of 1 base from V and 1 base from J, the junction contained 5 bases not matched to a gene. The CDR3 DNA sequence: TGTGCCAGCAGCTTAGTTGGAGGACAGGGTAACTATGGCTACACCTTC. Translation: CASSLVGGQGNYGYTF.

The chain couples TRBV18 to TRBJ2-7, with no clear D. V lost 1 base and J lost 3, with 10 bases in between. CDR1 and CDR2 (germline): KGHSH, LQKENI. The CDR3 has 14 residues. CDR3 protein: CASSPHPGNYEQYF. The CDR3, as DNA: TGTGCCAGCTCACCACATCCTGGAAACTACGAGCAGTACTTC.

The chain is built from TRBV6-6 and TRBJ1-4; no firm D call. CDR1 is MNHNY and CDR2 is SVGAGI in the germline V gene (reference sequence). V was cut by 0 bases and J by 0 bases, with 8 bases left in between. The CDR3 loop spans 16 amino acids. CDR3 in DNA: TGTGCCAGCAGTTACTCCTGGGGAGCAACTAATGAAAAACTGTTTTTT. Translation: CASSYSWGATNEKLFF.

This clone was recorded once. The chain couples TRBV7-9 to TRBJ1-4; D call uncertain. Germline V gene data show CDR1 as SEHNR and CDR2 as FQNEAQ (reference sequence). The CDR3 runs to 13 residues. V was cut by 3 bases and J by 6 bases, with 8 bases left in between. The CDR3 bases are TGTGCCAGCAGCTTCGGGTTCGATGAAAAACTGTTTTTT. Its translation: CASSFGFDEKLFF.

This clone was detected once. Here the CDR3 reads CASSDFGPQETQYF. The CDR3 DNA reads as TGCGCCAGCAGTGACTTCGGACCCCAAGAGACCCAGTACTTC. The chain employs TRBV10-1 and TRBJ2-5; D gene uncertain. The CDR3 contains 14 residues. In germline, CDR1 is WNHNN, CDR2 SYGVQD (reference sequence). Trimming took 3 bases from V and 1 from J, leaving 9 bases between them.

The genes are TRBV27 and TRBJ1-1; 9 bases are a match to TRBD1. V was clipped by 5 bases and J by 4 bases; unmatched bases: 11. Germline CDR1 reads MNHEY; CDR2 reads SMNVEV (reference sequence). The CDR3 extends over 16 amino acids. CDR3 nucleotide sequence: TGTGCCAGCAGTATCTCCGGGACAGGGTCGGCCACTGAAGCTTTCTTT. As protein: CASSISGTGSATEAFF.

The chain recombines TRBV20-1 with TRBJ1-1; D is undetermined. CDR1 and CDR2 from the germline V gene are DFQATT and SNEGSKA (reference sequence). Trimming removed 3 bases from V and 8 bases from J, with 10 bases in between. The CDR3 is made up of 11 amino acids. The CDR3 reads CSASPTREAFF. The CDR3 region has the DNA TGCAGTGCTAGCCCCACTAGGGAAGCTTTCTTT.

J is TRBJ1-1 and V is TRBV5-1, with D maybe TRBD1 (6 bases). This CDR3 spans 15 amino acids. Trimming cost V 0 bases and J 0 bases, with 9 bases left between them. Germline V gene data show CDR1 as SGHRS and CDR2 as YFSETQ. CDR3 protein: CASSLEGTLNTEAFF. CDR3 bases: TGCGCCAGCAGCTTGGAGGGGACATTGAACACTGAAGCTTTCTTT.

This clone was picked up one time. The chain links TRBV4-3 to TRBJ2-3; TRBD1 matches 7 bases. The CDR3 totals 17 residues. Germline values: CDR1 LGHNA, CDR2 YSLEER. After removal of 1 base from V and 6 bases from J, the junction contained 13 bases not matched to a gene. CDR3 residues: CASSQGLVAKGADTQYF. CDR3 sequence (DNA): TGCGCCAGCAGCCAAGGGTTGGTCGCCAAGGGGGCCGATACGCAGTATTTT.